This section outlines one T cell receptor (beta chain) sequence together with its context. Antigen: not known. The V and J ends lost 5 bases and 0 bases, in that order; junction bases with no gene match: 6. This CDR3 region has 16 residues. The V gene's germline CDR1 is WNHNN and CDR2 SYGVQD (reference sequence). The PCR employed 60 Vbeta primers together with 13 Jbeta primers. The authors' processing: Tens of millions of unique TCR beta chains, 9 million to 11 million shared, were counted in a later analysis. TCRdb keeps only in-frame clones here, not all; method: immunoSEQ multiplex PCR. The V and J calls and clone size are taken from that table; D and trimming were inferred from the DNA. The data contain hundreds of thousands of clones, around 73% of them seen just once; the ten biggest clones take up 3.5% to 4%. The sample belongs to a study of cytomegalovirus exposure and HLA in healthy donors. Study background: Among the approximately 430 donors who were genotyped, about 86% fell in the genetic ancestry cluster that is associated with self-reported Caucasian donors. Study-wide points: Per published reports, the classifier diagnosed cytomegalovirus status with high specificity and sensitivity.

The chain is built from TRBV10-1 and TRBJ1-5; TRBD1 agrees at 8 bases. Sequenced: PBMCs. The TCR was taken from a male donor in good health and CMV-seronegative. CDR3 DNA: TGCGCCAGCAGTCTCCCGGACAGGGATAGCAATCAGCCCCAGCATTTT. It encodes CASSLPDRDSNQPQHF.